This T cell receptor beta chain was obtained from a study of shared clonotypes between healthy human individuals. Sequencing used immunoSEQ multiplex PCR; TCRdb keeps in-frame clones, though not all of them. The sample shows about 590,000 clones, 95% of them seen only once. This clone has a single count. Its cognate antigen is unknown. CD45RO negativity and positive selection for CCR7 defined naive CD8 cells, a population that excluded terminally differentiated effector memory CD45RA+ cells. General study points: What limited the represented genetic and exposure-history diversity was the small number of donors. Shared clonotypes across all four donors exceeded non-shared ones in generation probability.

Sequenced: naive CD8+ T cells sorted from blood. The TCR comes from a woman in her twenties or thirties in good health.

The chain's CDR3 is CASSWRTSGRTGELFF. For the CDR3, the DNA is TGTGCCAGCAGCTGGCGGACTAGCGGACGGACCGGGGAGCTGTTTTTT. The V call is TRBV5-6, the J call TRBJ2-2, with 10 nucleotides matching TRBD2. CDR3 size: 16 residues. CDR1 and CDR2 (germline): SGHDT, YYEEEE. V trimming: 3 bases; J trimming: 5 bases; junction bases outside the gene matches: 7.